These 31 T cell receptor beta chains share one sample of origin, sequenced in a study of blood T cell repertoires in COVID-19. Sequencing used immunoSEQ multiplex PCR; TCRdb keeps in-frame clones, though not all of them. The sample contains tens of thousands of clones, 55% to 70% of which appear only once. The source material was peripheral blood. These receptor sequences come from a woman in her seventies with acute or convalescent COVID-19.

The rearrangement joins TRBV15 to TRBJ1-2, with TRBD1 identical over 7 bases. The junction had 3 bases not matched to a gene; V was cut back by 0 bases and J by 2 bases. Germline V gene sequence: CDR1 LNHNV, CDR2 YYDKDF (reference sequence). The CDR3 is 15 amino acids. Written as DNA, the CDR3 is TGTGCCACCAGCAGAGACCAGGGGGAAAACTATGGCTACACCTTC. The encoded protein is CATSRDQGENYGYTF.

The rearrangement joins TRBV12-3 or TRBV12-4 to TRBJ1-1; D unclear. This CDR3 has 13 amino acids. V lost 2 bases, J lost 2 bases, and 6 bases lay in between. Here the CDR3 reads CASSLQSNTEAFF. The CDR3, as DNA: TGTGCCAGCAGTTTACAGTCTAACACTGAAGCTTTCTTT.

This clone has a single count. The chain uses TRBV18 and TRBJ1-1, with a tentative D call TRBD1 (6 bases). The germline CDR1 and CDR2 sequences are KGHSH and LQKENI. Trimming left V 5 bases short and J 3 bases short, with 10 bases between. The CDR3 extends over 13 amino acids. This CDR3 is CASSINRDTEAFF. The CDR3 DNA reads TGTGCCAGCTCAATCAACAGGGACACTGAAGCTTTCTTT.

The chain is built from TRBV28 and TRBJ2-2; 14 bases fit TRBD2. V lost 4 bases and J lost 2; bases outside the gene matches: 6. The CDR3 totals 18 residues. Germline assignment: CDR1 MDHEN and CDR2 SYDVKM. CDR3 nucleotides: TGTGCCAGCAGTTCCCTGACTAGCGGGGGGGTTAACACCGGGGAGCTGTTTTTT. It encodes CASSSLTSGGVNTGELFF.

In its sample, this clone ranks as medium-sized. The genes are TRBV2 and TRBJ1-5; 7 bases are a match to TRBD1. From germline, CDR1 is SNHLY and CDR2 FYNNEI. The CDR3 consists of 14 residues. V was clipped by 3 bases and J by 6 bases; unmatched bases: 5. The CDR3 region is CASSEVQGGQPQHF. The CDR3 nucleotides are TGTGCCAGCAGTGAGGTGCAGGGGGGTCAGCCCCAGCATTTT.

This chain joins TRBV9 and TRBJ2-3; TRBD2 matches at 9 bases. The J segment lost 6 bases and the V segment lost 3 bases, leaving 5 bases of the junction unmatched. Germline CDR1 and CDR2: SGDLS and YYNGEE. This CDR3 has 14 residues. The CDR3, as DNA: TGTGCCAGCAGCGAGGCGGGGGGGCCGGATACGCAGTATTTT. It codes for CASSEAGGPDTQYF.

The V and J genes are TRBV30 and TRBJ2-1; 8 bases are shared with TRBD2. V shed 0 bases and J 9 bases; nucleotides not matched to a gene: 7. Per the germline V gene, CDR1 is GTSNPN and CDR2 is SVGIG (reference sequence). CDR3 size: 14 residues. CDR3 nucleotide sequence: TGTGCCTGGAGTGTACCTAGCGGGTGGAGTGAGCAGTTCTTC. This sequence encodes CAWSVPSGWSEQFF.

This clone has only one observation. The genes are TRBV28 and TRBJ2-3, with TRBD1 identical over 7 bases. There are 15 residues in the CDR3. Per the germline V gene, CDR1 is MDHEN and CDR2 is SYDVKM. Trimming cost V 3 bases and J 5 bases; bases outside gene matches: 8. CDR3 in amino acids: CASSLRGGYRDTQYF. The CDR3 nucleotides are TGTGCCAGCAGTTTGCGAGGGGGCTATCGAGATACGCAGTATTTT.

This chain connects TRBV27 to TRBJ2-1; weak D call: TRBD1 (6 bases). The CDR3 has 15 amino acids. V was shortened by 6 bases and J by 0 bases, with 12 bases between the two germline ends. Germline-derived CDR1 and CDR2 are MNHEY and SMNVEV (reference sequence). The CDR3, as DNA: TGTGCCAGCAGCAGAACAGGGTACTCCTACAATGAGCAGTTCTTC. This sequence encodes CASSRTGYSYNEQFF.

This clone was detected a few times. The chain carries TRBV28 and TRBJ1-1; D remains unclear. The CDR3 has 11 amino acids. Trimming took 4 bases from V and 2 from J, leaving 2 bases between them. Germline CDR1 and CDR2: MDHEN and SYDVKM. The CDR3, as DNA: TGTGCCAGCAGTTCAAACACTGAAGCTTTCTTT. Protein: CASSSNTEAFF.

V is TRBV5-1 and J is TRBJ1-4; 7 bases fit TRBD1. J lost 4 bases, V lost 0 bases, and 6 bases had no gene match. The CDR3 runs 16 residues. Germline assignment: CDR1 SGHRS and CDR2 YFSETQ. The CDR3 nucleotides read TGCGCCAGCAGCTTGGGAGGGGGCCGGAATAATGAAAAACTGTTTTTT. It translates to CASSLGGGRNNEKLFF.

Remarks on this clone: The junction shows a germline mismatch at one end, possibly a read error. The genes are TRBV5-1 and TRBJ2-3; D perhaps matches TRBD2 (7 bases). Germline loops: CDR1 SGHRS, CDR2 YFSETQ. The CDR3 is 14 residues long. The CDR3 DNA reads as TGCGCCCGCAGGGAAGGGGGGGGCGCAGATACGCAGTATTTT. It yields the protein CARREGGGADTQYF.

The chain uses TRBV6-5 and TRBJ2-7; 9 bases are a match to TRBD2. J lost 0 bases, V lost 2 bases, and 5 bases had no gene match. The CDR3 is 16 residues long. Germline values: CDR1 MNHEY, CDR2 SVGAGI. The CDR3 sequence: CASSYGTSPSSYEQYF. The DNA of the CDR3 is TGTGCCAGCAGTTACGGGACTAGCCCAAGCTCCTACGAGCAGTACTTC.

This clone was observed a handful of times. V is TRBV4-2 and J is TRBJ2-5; maybe TRBD2 (6 bases). V lost 2 bases and J lost 3, with 13 bases in between. Per the germline V gene, CDR1 is LGHNA and CDR2 is YNFKEQ. CDR3 length: 15 amino acids. The CDR3 DNA reads TGTGCCAGCAGCCAATTTACTTCTAGCGAAGAGACCCAGTACTTC. Its translation is CASSQFTSSEETQYF.

This chain uses TRBV5-1 with TRBJ2-1, with a tentative D call TRBD2 (7 bases). Germline loops: CDR1 SGHRS, CDR2 YFSETQ. CDR3 length: 14 residues. V lost 4 bases to trimming and J lost 0 bases, with 8 bases between them. The CDR3 region has the DNA TGCGCCAGCAGCGCGGGGGCCTCCTACAATGAGCAGTTCTTC. Translated: CASSAGASYNEQFF.

A single count supports this clone. The chain recombines TRBV18 with TRBJ1-1, with D maybe TRBD1 (5 bases). The length of the CDR3 is 14 residues. V was cut by 3 bases and J by 3 bases, with 11 bases left in between. Per germline, CDR1 KGHSH and CDR2 LQKENI. CDR3 residues: CASSPDLTDTEAFF. The CDR3 DNA reads as TGTGCCAGCTCACCCGATCTGACAGACACTGAAGCTTTCTTT.

The chain couples TRBV10-3 to TRBJ1-2; 9 bases are shared with TRBD1. The CDR3 extends over 17 amino acids. Germline assignment: CDR1 ENHRY and CDR2 SYGVKD. J was trimmed by 0 bases and V by 7 bases; bases with no gene match: 12. The CDR3 sequence: CAIKNPGQGFSNYGYTF. CDR3 DNA sequence: TGTGCCATCAAGAACCCGGGACAGGGTTTTTCTAACTATGGCTACACCTTC.

The count of this clone is one. The V and J genes are TRBV10-3 and TRBJ2-1; 7 bases match TRBD2. Germline V lookup: CDR1 ENHRY, CDR2 SYGVKD. The CDR3 is made up of 17 amino acids. J gave up 3 bases and V 0 bases, and 8 bases lay outside the gene matches. Here the CDR3 DNA reads TGTGCCATCAGTGAGTCAGGGTTAAGGGAGGGCTACAATGAGCAGTTCTTC. Translating it yields CAISESGLREGYNEQFF.

The chain joins TRBV9 to TRBJ1-6; the match to TRBD1 covers 10 bases. This CDR3 has 15 amino acids. V lost 2 bases and J lost 7; bases outside the gene matches: 3. Germline V gene lookup returns CDR1 SGDLS and CDR2 YYNGEE. CDR3 coding DNA: TGTGCCAGCAGCGTGGGACAGGGGAGGAATTCACCCCTCCACTTT. Its protein product is CASSVGQGRNSPLHF.

The V and J genes are TRBV7-2 and TRBJ2-1; tentatively, D is TRBD2 (5 bases). The germline gives CDR1 SGHTA, CDR2 FQGNSA. Between the trimmed V and J ends, which lost 4 bases and 4 bases, there was a span of 14 bases. The CDR3 has 15 amino acids. The CDR3 is CASSSDFGGYNEQFF. CDR3 DNA: TGTGCCAGCAGCTCGGATTTTGGAGGTTACAATGAGCAGTTCTTC.

In DNA, the CDR3 is TGTGCCAGCAGCCAAGCACGAGCCAGCGGGAGGGCGGAGACCCAGTACTTC. Its protein product is CASSQARASGRAETQYF. The V gene is TRBV3-1 (or the pseudogene TRBV3-2), the J gene TRBJ2-5, with 10 bases identical to TRBD2. The CDR3 is made up of 17 amino acids. Trimming at V came to 1 base and at J to 5 bases, leaving 10 bases not matched to a gene. The germline gives CDR1 LGHDT, CDR2 YNNKEL (reference sequence).

The V gene is TRBV10-3, the J gene TRBJ1-5; 8 nucleotides line up with TRBD1. From germline, CDR1 is ENHRY and CDR2 SYGVKD. The V segment lost 3 bases and the J segment 8 bases; nucleotides outside the gene matches: 6. This CDR3 has 14 amino acids. The CDR3 protein is CAISDSQGAEPQHF. Here the CDR3 DNA reads TGTGCCATCAGTGACAGTCAGGGGGCCGAGCCCCAGCATTTT.

This clone was seen just once. V is TRBV11-2 and J is TRBJ2-1; 9 bases fit TRBD2. This CDR3 is 18 amino acids long. The trim removed 5 bases at V and 4 bases at J, leaving 15 bases unmatched. The germline V gene has CDR1 SGHAT and CDR2 FQNNGV. Here the CDR3 reads CASSPRPRGLAQYNEQFF. The CDR3 nucleotides are TGTGCCAGCAGCCCCCGCCCCCGGGGACTAGCCCAATACAATGAGCAGTTCTTC. Filled out from reference TRBV11-2 and TRBJ2-1, the complete variable domain reads EAGVAQSPRYKIIEKRQSVAFWCNPISGHATLYWYQQILGQGPKLLIQFQNNGVVDDSQLPKDRFSAERLKGVDSTLKIQPAKLEDSAVYLCASSPRPRGLAQYNEQFFGPGTRLTVL.

V gene TRBV11-2 combines with J gene TRBJ1-2, with D perhaps matching TRBD1 (5 bases). The V gene's germline CDR1 is SGHAT and CDR2 FQNNGV. CDR3 length: 15 amino acids. The germline V and J ends were trimmed by 4 bases and 7 bases, with 19 bases remaining between them. This CDR3 is CASSSWDSPWGGYTF. The CDR3 bases are TGTGCCAGCAGCTCGTGGGACTCCCCTTGGGGTGGCTACACCTTC.

The chain joins TRBV12-3 or TRBV12-4 to TRBJ1-6; no reliable D call. CDR3 length: 12 residues. Trimming stripped 6 bases from V and 5 bases from J, with 5 bases between. As DNA, the CDR3 is TGTGCCAGCAGCCCTGATAATTCACCCCTCCACTTT. Translation: CASSPDNSPLHF.

This chain joins TRBV2 and TRBJ2-7; maybe TRBD2 (6 bases). The CDR3 length is 13 residues. Germline V gene lookup returns CDR1 SNHLY and CDR2 FYNNEI. V lost 6 bases to trimming and J lost 5 bases, with 14 bases between them. CDR3 residues: CASRDSGSNEQYF. The CDR3 DNA is TGTGCCAGCAGAGATTCCGGGAGCAACGAGCAGTACTTC.

The chain links TRBV7-2 to TRBJ2-1; D remains unclear. The CDR3 consists of 13 residues. Trimming took 5 bases from V and 6 from J, leaving 11 bases between them. From germline, CDR1 is SGHTA and CDR2 FQGNSA. The CDR3 DNA sequence: TGTGCCAGCAGCCGTAGCATTGGCAATGAGCAGTTCTTC. Translating gives CASSRSIGNEQFF.

This rearrangement joins TRBV24-1 to TRBJ2-5; TRBD2 agrees at 8 bases. From germline, CDR1 is KGHDR and CDR2 SFDVKD. CDR3 size: 15 residues. Losses at the gene ends were 3 bases for V and 5 bases for J; bases not matched to a gene: 7. The DNA of the CDR3 is TGTGCCACCAGTGATCCCGGTAGCGGGGAGGAGACCCAGTACTTC. Translating it yields CATSDPGSGEETQYF.

This clone was counted between two and nine times. V gene TRBV5-1 combines with J gene TRBJ2-7; D perhaps matches TRBD2 (6 bases). V was trimmed by 0 bases and J by 4 bases, leaving 14 bases between them. The CDR3 extends over 15 amino acids. Germline CDR1 SGHRS, CDR2 YFSETQ. CDR3 amino acids: CASSLAEGRGYEQYF. DNA of the CDR3: TGCGCCAGCAGCTTGGCGGAGGGTCGGGGATACGAGCAGTACTTC.

The chain is built from TRBV13 and TRBJ1-3, with D tentatively TRBD1 (6 bases). V dropped 5 bases and J dropped 0 bases, with 14 bases sitting between them. The CDR3 totals 16 residues. Germline-derived CDR1 and CDR2 are PRHDT and FYEKMQ (reference sequence). The CDR3 sequence is CASSSYRDLSGNTIYF. The CDR3 DNA follows: TGTGCCAGCAGCAGCTACAGGGATCTCTCTGGAAACACCATATATTTT.

CDR3 in amino acids: CASSLQRRDGYTF. The DNA for the CDR3 is TGTGCCAGCAGTTTACAGCGTCGGGATGGCTACACCTTC. The chain recombines TRBV28 with TRBJ1-2; D uncertain. CDR1 and CDR2 from the germline V gene are MDHEN and SYDVKM. This CDR3 has 13 residues. Trimming took off 2 bases at V and 6 bases at J, with 10 bases between the two ends.